A single sample is the source of the 4 T cell receptor beta chains below, sequenced in a study of human T cells and chemical hapten exposure. Time point given: pre-sensitization, week 0. Treatment defined: therapeutic diphenylcyclopropenone sensitization with weekly scalp DPC. TCRdb itself ran the RACE reads through MiXCR, one entry per CDR3 protein. Here the sample spans 30,000 to 40,000 distinct CDR3 sequences, 7.5% to 8% being singletons. Sample: whole blood, taken in connection with sensitization to the hapten diphenylcyclopropenone (DPC). The receptors stem from a woman in her 50s with alopecia areata. Some clones in this sample may be carry-over from other donors' samples.

This clonotype was detected many times. The V and J genes are TRBV9 and TRBJ2-1; tentative D call: TRBD2 (5 bases). Germline loops: CDR1 SGDLS, CDR2 YYNGEE. V was clipped by 0 bases and J by 7 bases, with 8 bases between them. The CDR3 spans 13 residues. The CDR3 reads CASSVDTRNEQFF. The CDR3 coding sequence is TGTGCCAGCAGCGTAGATACTAGAAATGAGCAGTTCTTC.

The CDR3 sequence is CASSLEWSNSRGREQYF. CDR3 coding DNA: TGCGCCAGCAGCTTGGAATGGTCGAACAGTCGAGGGAGGGAGCAGTACTTC. The chain links TRBV5-1 to TRBJ2-7, with TRBD2 as a possible D gene (6 bases). This CDR3 is 17 amino acids long. Germline CDR1 reads SGHRS; CDR2 reads YFSETQ. Trimming removed 0 bases at V and 7 bases at J, with 23 bases between.

This clonotype appeared many times. This rearrangement joins TRBV20-1 to TRBJ2-1; 8 bases fit TRBD2. Per germline, CDR1 DFQATT and CDR2 SNEGSKA (reference sequence). The CDR3 length is 14 residues. V was pared by 8 bases and J by 9 bases, with 15 bases of the junction left unmatched. CDR3 coding DNA: TGCAGTCCAAGGGCGGGAGGAGGAACCGGTGAGCAGTTCTTC. It yields the protein CSPRAGGGTGEQFF.

The V gene is TRBV29-1, the J gene TRBJ2-5; no reliable D call. Germline V gene lookup returns CDR1 SQVTM and CDR2 ANQGSEA. The CDR3 consists of 11 residues. V was trimmed by 8 bases and J by 5 bases, leaving 12 bases between them. In DNA form, the CDR3 reads TGCAGCTCTCGTGTGAGTGAGACCCAGTACTTC. This encodes CSSRVSETQYF.